The 17 T cell receptor beta chains below were found in one sample sequenced in a study of OX40 agonist ivuxolimab in advanced cancers. The assay was immunoSEQ multiplex PCR, and TCRdb's table has in-frame clones only and misses some. The data hold 55,000 to 75,000 clones, with roughly 85% observed a single time. This material consisted of CD4+ or CD8+ T cells sorted from blood, taken in a trial of the OX40 agonist ivuxolimab. The receptors come from an adult with an advanced solid tumor such as melanoma, head and neck, liver or kidney cancer.

The V call is TRBV6-5, the J call TRBJ1-1; 7 bases match TRBD1. Trimming removed 6 bases from V and 2 bases from J; junction bases left unmatched: 9. CDR1 MNHEY and CDR2 SVGAGI come from the germline V gene. The CDR3 is made up of 15 amino acids. DNA for the CDR3: TGTGCCAGCAGAGAAAACAGGGGACAAAACACTGAAGCTTTCTTT. It is translated as CASRENRGQNTEAFF.

This chain links TRBV6-6 with TRBJ2-2; D uncertain. V was trimmed by 6 bases and J by 0 bases, leaving 11 bases between them. CDR1 and CDR2 (germline): MNHNY, SVGAGI (reference sequence). The CDR3 loop spans 15 amino acids. The CDR3 DNA is TGTGCCAGCAGATCCCAACGGGCGAACACCGGGGAGCTGTTTTTT. It translates to CASRSQRANTGELFF.

This chain uses TRBV6-1 with TRBJ2-5; 7 bases match TRBD2. Losses at the gene ends were 0 bases for V and 0 bases for J; bases not matched to a gene: 13. The germline gives CDR1 MNHNS, CDR2 SASEGT. There are 19 residues in the CDR3. The CDR3 DNA follows: TGTGCCAGCAGTGAAGCGGGAGGGAGGTTTGGGATGTACCAAGAGACCCAGTACTTC. This codes for CASSEAGGRFGMYQETQYF.

Only a few counts were recorded for this clone. This chain uses TRBV19 with TRBJ1-2; maybe TRBD1 (6 bases). Germline assignment: CDR1 LNHDA and CDR2 SQIVND (reference sequence). This CDR3 comprises 15 residues. Deletions cut 5 bases from V and 1 base from J, with 14 bases between. The CDR3, as DNA: TGTGCCAGTAGTCGGACAGTTCAAAATAACTATGGCTACACCTTC. This gives the protein CASSRTVQNNYGYTF. Together with reference TRBV19 and TRBJ1-2, the CDR3 gives the full variable domain: DGGITQSPKYLFRKEGQNVTLSCEQNLNHDAMYWYRQDPGQGLRLIYYSQIVNDFQKGDIAEGYSVSREKKESFPLTVTSAQKNPTAFYLCASSRTVQNNYGYTFGSGTRLTVV.

The chain couples TRBV7-2 to TRBJ2-7; 9 bases map to TRBD1. Trimming removed 4 bases from V and 1 base from J; junction bases left unmatched: 2. The CDR3 totals 14 residues. The germline gives CDR1 SGHTA, CDR2 FQGNSA. The CDR3 DNA is TGTGCCAGCAGCTCGGACAGGGGATCCTACGAGCAGTACTTC. Translation: CASSSDRGSYEQYF.

The rearrangement joins TRBV6-6 to TRBJ2-2; 8 bases line up with TRBD1. The CDR3 loop spans 15 amino acids. Germline values: CDR1 MNHNY, CDR2 SVGAGI (reference sequence). Trimming took 7 bases from V and 1 from J; bases not matched to a gene: 5. CDR3 protein: CASNRQGRNTGELFF. The DNA for the CDR3 is TGTGCCAGCAACCGACAGGGGCGGAACACCGGGGAGCTGTTTTTT.

The chain links TRBV19 to TRBJ1-2, with 9 bases matching TRBD1. The CDR3 is made up of 15 amino acids. Germline values: CDR1 LNHDA, CDR2 SQIVND (reference sequence). V gave up 5 bases and J gave up 5 bases; unmatched junction bases: 9. DNA for the CDR3: TGTGCCAGTAGTTCCAGACAGGGGGATGAATATGGCTACACCTTC. This encodes CASSSRQGDEYGYTF.

The chain joins TRBV19 to TRBJ1-5, with D maybe TRBD1 (6 bases). CDR3 length: 14 amino acids. V was trimmed by 8 bases and J by 6 bases, leaving 17 bases between them. Germline V gives CDR1 LNHDA, CDR2 SQIVND (reference sequence). Here the CDR3 reads CASCRGTNIQPQHF. DNA of the CDR3: TGTGCCAGTTGTCGAGGGACAAATATTCAGCCCCAGCATTTT.

This clone was observed a single time. The CDR3 spells CASSGEGALNTEAFF. The CDR3, as DNA: TGTGCCAGCAGCGGCGAGGGGGCCTTGAACACTGAAGCTTTCTTT. The chain recombines TRBV5-8 with TRBJ1-1; 7 bases agree with TRBD1. From germline, CDR1 is SGHTS and CDR2 YDEGEE. Losses at the gene ends were 4 bases for V and 0 bases for J; bases not matched to a gene: 6. The CDR3 extends over 15 amino acids.

The chain has TRBV6-6 and TRBJ2-3; 8 bases match TRBD1. CDR1 is MNHNY, CDR2 SVGAGI, per germline (reference sequence). V was clipped by 5 bases and J by 2 bases; unmatched bases: 6. This CDR3 has 15 residues. CDR3 loop: CASSPGGHSTDTQYF. As DNA, the CDR3 is TGTGCCAGCAGTCCAGGGGGCCACTCCACAGATACGCAGTATTTT.

V gene TRBV9 combines with J gene TRBJ2-1; D gene unclear. The CDR3 loop spans 15 amino acids. Trimming pared 0 bases from V and 0 bases from J, leaving 7 bases between. Germline-derived CDR1 and CDR2 are SGDLS and YYNGEE. Written as DNA, the CDR3 is TGTGCCAGCAGCGTAGGGGCGGTCTCCTACAATGAGCAGTTCTTC. This gives the protein CASSVGAVSYNEQFF.

The V gene is TRBV2, the J gene TRBJ2-4; no clear D gene. The germline gives CDR1 SNHLY, CDR2 FYNNEI. V lost 6 bases and J lost 6, with 3 bases in between. This CDR3 comprises 10 residues. The CDR3 region is CASRGNIQYF. In nucleotides, the CDR3 is TGTGCCAGCAGGGGAAACATTCAGTACTTC.

This clone was observed a single time. This chain uses TRBV11-2 with TRBJ2-1, with D possibly matching TRBD1 (6 bases). Trimming removed 5 bases at V and 2 bases at J, with 10 bases between. The CDR3 sequence is 14 residues long. Germline CDR1 is SGHAT and CDR2 is FQNNGV. CDR3 nucleotides: TGTGCCAGCAGCCCGGACAGAGCCTACAATGAGCAGTTCTTC. It codes for CASSPDRAYNEQFF.

The genes are TRBV7-2 and TRBJ2-7, with 12 bases identical to TRBD2. The CDR3 covers 15 residues. Unmatched junction bases numbered 9, after V lost 5 bases and J lost 7 bases. Germline loops: CDR1 SGHTA, CDR2 FQGNSA. CDR3 sequence: CASSRGGLAGREQYF. The CDR3 nucleotides are TGTGCCAGCAGCCGGGGGGGACTAGCGGGTCGGGAGCAGTACTTC.

The chain joins TRBV7-8 to TRBJ1-1, with D possibly TRBD1 on 5 matching bases. CDR1 is SGHVS, CDR2 FQNEAQ, per germline. Trimming cost V 0 bases and J 1 base, with 9 bases left between them. The CDR3 sequence is 15 residues long. The CDR3 sequence is CASSLAARGNTEAFF. The DNA for the CDR3 is TGTGCCAGCAGCTTAGCGGCAAGGGGGAACACTGAAGCTTTCTTT. Full variable domain (missing parts from reference TRBV7-8 and TRBJ1-1): GAGVSQSPRYKVAKRGQDVALRCDPISGHVSLFWYQQALGQGPEFLTYFQNEAQLDKSGLPSDRFFAERPEGSVSTLKIQRTQQEDSAVYLCASSLAARGNTEAFFGQGTRLTVV.

The chain recombines TRBV7-9 with TRBJ2-2; 11 bases fit TRBD1. CDR1 and CDR2 from the germline V gene are SEHNR and FQNEAQ (reference sequence). This CDR3 comprises 16 residues. V gave up 4 bases and J gave up 12 bases; unmatched junction bases: 13. The CDR3 loop reads CASSSRARDRGFKLFF. The CDR3 DNA sequence: TGTGCCAGCAGCTCAAGAGCCCGGGACAGGGGGTTTAAGCTGTTTTTT.

The chain combines TRBV15 with TRBJ1-5; no definite D call. This CDR3 spans 16 amino acids. V gave up 0 bases and J gave up 5 bases, with 14 bases separating them. Germline V gene lookup returns CDR1 LNHNV and CDR2 YYDKDF (reference sequence). DNA for the CDR3: TGTGCCACCAGCAGAGATCGGGCCCCTGGAGATCAGCCCCAGCATTTT. This encodes CATSRDRAPGDQPQHF.